These 30 T cell receptor beta chains were sequenced from one sample in a study of TET2 disruption in CD19-targeted CAR T cells. These receptors are not linked to any known antigen. The treatment here: autologous CTL019 cells: CD19 CAR with 4-1BB and CD3 zeta domains. The table came from immunoSEQ multiplex PCR; TCRdb's copy has only in-frame clones and leaves some out. The sample includes tens of thousands of clones. The input for sequencing was CD8- CAR+ T cells sorted from cultured blood T cells, taken for CD19 CAR T cell therapy. Subset specified: CD8-negative CAR-positive T cells from the infusion product. Receptors were obtained from a man between 65 and 85 years old with chronic lymphocytic leukemia.

Concerning this clone itself: The read gets to within 3 residues of the CDR3 end, and the germline J gene fills in the rest. The chain has TRBV20-1 and TRBJ2-7; 7 nucleotides line up with TRBD2. Per the germline V gene, CDR1 is DFQATT and CDR2 is SNEGSKA (reference sequence). The CDR3 covers 14 residues. Trimming removed 3 bases from V and 4 bases from J; junction bases left unmatched: 9. The covered CDR3 bases are TGCAGTGCTAGGGGAGGGGAAAATACTTACGAG. Protein: CSARGGENTYE. The whole CDR3 region reads CSARGGENTYEQYF.

Remarks on this clone: The junction does not match germline at one end; this may be a read error. The same CDR3 also results from other DNA sequences found in this sample. CDR3 DNA (partial): TGTGCCAGTAGTGGACAGGGGGAAAAAGAGACC. It encodes CASSGQGEKET. The complete CDR3 protein is CASSGQGEKETQYF. The rearrangement links TRBV2 to TRBJ2-5, with 10 bases fitting TRBD1. Read coverage stops 3 residues before the CDR3 terminus; the germline J gene supplies the remainder. Germline values: CDR1 SNHLY, CDR2 FYNNEI. The CDR3 is 14 amino acids.

The CDR3 is CASSVTSSYNEQFF. The CDR3 DNA, read in part, is TGTGCCAGCAGCGTAACCAGCTCCTACAATGAG. The chain uses TRBV9 and TRBJ2-1, with unresolved D. The DNA ends 3 residues before the CDR3 does, and the rest of the CDR3 is filled in from the germline J gene. The CDR3 extends over 14 amino acids. Germline V gene sequence: CDR1 SGDLS, CDR2 YYNGEE. The V end was cut by 1 base, the J end by 0 bases, with 5 bases between.

Considering frequency, this clone is medium-sized (0.01 to 0.1%). The CDR3 end lies 3 residues beyond the end of the read and is filled in from the germline J gene. The chain recombines TRBV7-9 with TRBJ1-5; D is possibly TRBD1 (5 bases). Germline V gives CDR1 SEHNR, CDR2 FQNEAQ (reference sequence). The CDR3 loop spans 12 amino acids. This CDR3 is CASSSGTPPQHF. The covered CDR3 bases are TGTGCCAGCAGCAGCGGGACTCCCCCC.

Turning to this clone: The read comes to an end 3 residues before the CDR3 does, leaving the germline J gene to fill in the end. The chain is built from TRBV19 and TRBJ2-5; 8 bases line up with TRBD1. The CDR3 length is 14 residues. With V trimmed by 7 bases and J by 5 bases, 9 bases remained unmatched. Germline CDR1 LNHDA, CDR2 SQIVND (reference sequence). The CDR3 bases that were read are TGTGCCAGTATGAGTGCAGGGGGCGCGGAGACC. Its translation: CASMSAGGAET. The entire CDR3 reads CASMSAGGAETQYF.

As regards this clone: The read is 3 residues too short to cover the CDR3 end, so that end is filled in from the germline J gene. The chain links TRBV7-9 to TRBJ1-5, with 9 bases aligning to TRBD1. This CDR3 contains 14 residues. CDR1 SEHNR and CDR2 FQNEAQ come from the germline V gene (reference sequence). The CDR3 is CASSLGQGLEPQHF. The sequenced part of the CDR3 DNA is TGTGCCAGCAGCCTCGGACAGGGGTTGGAACCC. The entire variable domain, with the rest obtained from reference TRBV7-9 and TRBJ1-5, is as follows: DTGVSQNPRHKITKRGQNVTFRCDPISEHNRLYWYRQTLGQGPEFLTYFQNEAQLEKSRLLSDRFSAERPKGSFSTLEIQRTEQGDSAMYLCASSLGQGLEPQHFGDGTRLSIL.

Points on this clone: Read data end 3 residues before the CDR3 end; the end is taken from the germline J gene. The chain employs TRBV4-2 and TRBJ2-2, with 8 bases identical to TRBD1. CDR1 and CDR2 from the germline V gene are LGHNA and YNFKEQ. Trimming at V came to 0 bases and at J to 4 bases, leaving 7 bases not matched to a gene. CDR3 length: 17 residues. Incomplete CDR3 DNA: TGTGCCAGCAGCCAAGATCCCCAGGGGGCGCGCACCGGGGAG. This translates into CASSQDPQGARTGE. The whole CDR3 protein is CASSQDPQGARTGELFF.

Details on this clone: One end of the junction fails to match germline, which may point to a read error. The CDR3 goes on 3 residues after the read ends, and that part is filled in from the germline J gene. This chain connects TRBV6-4 to TRBJ1-1; TRBD1 aligns across 8 bases. This CDR3 contains 15 residues. Germline assignment: CDR1 MRHNA and CDR2 SNTAGT. The part of the CDR3 DNA that was read is TGTGCCAGCAGTCCAGAAGCCGGGACAGGCACTCAA. It specifies CASSPEAGTGTQ. The full CDR3 protein is CASSPEAGTGTQAFF.

A note on this clone: The read terminates 3 residues ahead of where the CDR3 ends, so the germline J gene completes it. The V call is TRBV19, the J call TRBJ1-1; 8 bases match TRBD1. This CDR3 is 11 amino acids long. Germline CDR1 LNHDA, CDR2 SQIVND (reference sequence). The trim removed 8 bases at V and 6 bases at J, leaving 2 bases unmatched. CDR3 bases read: TGTGCCAGTGACAGGGGCCCTGAA. Its translation: CASDRGPE. The entire CDR3 is CASDRGPEAFF.

As concerns this clone: The junction departs from germline at one end; a sequencing error may be responsible. The missing CDR3 end, 3 residues past where the read stops, is filled in from the germline J gene. This sequence joins TRBV18 and TRBJ1-2; 7 bases agree with TRBD1. Germline V gene data show CDR1 as KGHSH and CDR2 as LQKENI. The CDR3 totals 14 residues. CDR3 DNA, as far as it was read: TGTACCAGCTCACTTACGGGACAGACCTACGAC. Its protein is CTSSLTGQTYD. The CDR3 in full is CTSSLTGQTYDYTF.

The CDR3 region is CATLDRGGRDTQYF. CDR3 DNA, as far as it was read: TGTGCCACCCTTGACAGGGGTGGGAGAGATACG. This chain connects TRBV27 to TRBJ2-3; TRBD1 matches at 8 bases. The missing CDR3 end, 3 residues past where the read stops, is filled in from the germline J gene. Looked up from germline, CDR1 is MNHEY and CDR2 is SMNVEV (reference sequence). The trim removed 10 bases at V and 5 bases at J, leaving 11 bases unmatched. The CDR3 totals 14 residues.

A word on this clone: With the read ending 3 residues before the CDR3 end, the germline J gene is used to fill in that end. The chain recombines TRBV5-1 with TRBJ2-4; TRBD1 might be the D (7 bases). The CDR3 is 15 residues long. The germline V gene has CDR1 SGHRS and CDR2 YFSETQ. CDR3 protein: CASSFGQASGDGQYF. The covered CDR3 bases are TGCGCCAGCAGCTTTGGACAGGCCTCGGGGGACGGT. Full variable domain (missing parts from reference TRBV5-1 and TRBJ2-4): KAGVTQTPRYLIKTRGQQVTLSCSPISGHRSVSWYQQTPGQGLQFLFEYFSETQRNKGNFPGRFSGRQFSNSRSEMNVSTLELGDSALYLCASSFGQASGDGQYFGAGTRLSVL.

Points on this clone: The read stops 3 residues short of the end of the CDR3; the missing end is completed from the germline J gene. The chain couples TRBV7-8 to TRBJ1-2; 7 bases agree with TRBD1. Unmatched junction bases numbered 5, after V lost 3 bases and J lost 4 bases. CDR1 is SGHVS and CDR2 is FQNEAQ in the germline V gene. The CDR3 runs to 14 residues. The CDR3 sequence is CASSFAQGGYGYTF. The sequenced CDR3 bases are TGTGCCAGCAGCTTCGCGCAGGGGGGCTATGGC.

Note on this clone: The CDR3 goes on 3 residues after the read ends, and that part is filled in from the germline J gene. The rearrangement joins TRBV23-1 to TRBJ1-1; no clear D gene. TRBV23-1 is reported as an ORF; its role is uncertain. There are 13 residues in the CDR3. The ends were cut back, 8 bases at V and 1 base at J, with 11 bases in the middle. The CDR3 bases that were read are TGCGCCAGCTTTATACAGTCGAACACTGAA. Encoded protein: CASFIQSNTE. The whole CDR3 sequence reads CASFIQSNTEAFF.

With regard to this clone: The read terminates 3 residues ahead of where the CDR3 ends, so the germline J gene completes it. The chain uses TRBV28 and TRBJ2-7; 7 nucleotides align to TRBD1. CDR1 is MDHEN, CDR2 SYDVKM, per germline. The CDR3 loop spans 13 amino acids. Trimming at V came to 3 bases and at J to 3 bases, leaving 2 bases not matched to a gene. CDR3 region: CASSFGQDYEQYF. The sequenced CDR3 bases are TGTGCCAGCAGTTTTGGACAGGACTACGAG.

On this clone: The sequence runs out 3 residues before the end of the CDR3; the remainder is reconstructed from the germline J gene. The rearrangement joins TRBV11-2 to TRBJ2-4; a possible D gene is TRBD1 (6 bases). CDR1 is SGHAT, CDR2 FQNNGV, per germline. The length of the CDR3 is 15 residues. CDR3 bases read: TGTGCCAGCAGCCCCTTGACAGGCCTCCAAGAGACT. It codes for CASSPLTGLQET. In full, the CDR3 is CASSPLTGLQETQYF.

As to this clone: The sequence runs out 3 residues before the end of the CDR3; the remainder is reconstructed from the germline J gene. The chain uses TRBV18 and TRBJ1-2; weak D call: TRBD1 (6 bases). Germline loops: CDR1 KGHSH, CDR2 LQKENI. The CDR3 totals 14 residues. The CDR3 bases that were read are TGTGCCAGCTCACCAGCGGAAGGGGGAGCAGGC. Amino acids: CASSPAEGGAG. The whole CDR3 sequence reads CASSPAEGGAGYTF.

In terms of frequency, this clone is medium-sized. The sequence runs out 3 residues before the end of the CDR3; the remainder is reconstructed from the germline J gene. The chain has TRBV5-1 and TRBJ1-1; 8 bases line up with TRBD1. V shed 3 bases and J 1 base; nucleotides not matched to a gene: 8. CDR3 size: 16 residues. Germline V gene lookup returns CDR1 SGHRS and CDR2 YFSETQ. The CDR3 here is CASSSQQDRANTEAFF. CDR3 bases read: TGCGCCAGCAGCTCCCAACAGGACAGGGCGAACACTGAA.

With respect to this clone: Read coverage stops 3 residues before the CDR3 terminus; the germline J gene supplies the remainder. The chain uses TRBV2 and TRBJ2-3; 7 bases fit TRBD1. CDR1 and CDR2 from the germline V gene are SNHLY and FYNNEI. This CDR3 spans 14 amino acids. J lost 0 bases, V lost 8 bases, and 5 bases had no gene match. CDR3 DNA (partial): TGTGCCAGCCTTTTGACAGGGAGCACAGATACG. It is translated as CASLLTGSTDT. In full, the CDR3 reads CASLLTGSTDTQYF.

With regard to this clone: Sequencing ends 3 residues short of the CDR3 end; the germline J gene provides the rest. The same CDR3 can be traced to other DNA sequences in this sample. The chain employs TRBV7-3 and TRBJ1-1; D not resolved. CDR3 size: 13 residues. The germline CDR1 and CDR2 sequences are SGHTA and FQGTGA. CDR3 DNA (partial): TGTGCCAGCAGCTCTACAGCTCCAGATACG. The encoded protein is CASSSTAPDT. In full, the CDR3 is CASSSTAPDTAFF.

Concerning this clone: The read ends 3 residues shy of where the CDR3 ends; the end is completed using the germline J gene. The chain has TRBV28 and TRBJ2-5; TRBD1 matches at 7 bases. CDR3 length: 15 amino acids. Germline assignment: CDR1 MDHEN and CDR2 SYDVKM. V lost 7 bases, J lost 2 bases, and 10 bases stayed unmatched. The CDR3 spells CASIDSQGRQETQYF. CDR3 DNA, as far as it was read: TGTGCCAGCATCGATTCACAGGGGCGGCAAGAGACC.

Note on this clone: The read is 3 residues too short to cover the CDR3 end, so that end is filled in from the germline J gene. The V call is TRBV7-6, the J call TRBJ1-1, with TRBD1 as a possible D gene (5 bases). The ends were cut back, 5 bases at V and 7 bases at J, with 17 bases in the middle. CDR3 length: 14 amino acids. CDR1 and CDR2 (germline): SGHVS, FNYEAQ. The CDR3 here is CASSPTPDSLEAFF. The CDR3 bases that were read are TGTGCCAGCAGCCCAACACCCGACAGTCTTGAA.

With respect to this clone: The read falls 3 residues short of the CDR3 end, and the missing part is taken from the germline J gene. The rearrangement uses TRBV7-2 and TRBJ1-5; 9 bases are a match to TRBD1. The CDR3 has 14 amino acids. The V gene end was trimmed by 5 bases and the J gene end by 4 bases; junction bases not matched to a gene: 3. CDR1 SGHTA and CDR2 FQGNSA come from the germline V gene. CDR3 amino acids: CASSADRGNQPQHF. CDR3 bases read: TGTGCCAGCAGCGCCGACAGGGGGAATCAGCCC.

Turning to this clone: Coverage ceases 3 residues before the CDR3 finishes, and the germline J gene fills in the end. The chain joins TRBV6-2 or TRBV6-3 to TRBJ2-4, with TRBD1 identical over 7 bases. Germline-derived CDR1 and CDR2 are MNHEY and SVGEGT. The CDR3 is 14 amino acids. The sequenced CDR3 bases are TGTGCCAGCATCGGGACAGATAGTAATCAGCCT. This sequence encodes CASIGTDSNQP. The complete CDR3 protein is CASIGTDSNQPQYF.

As for this clone: The missing CDR3 end, 3 residues past where the read stops, is filled in from the germline J gene. The chain has TRBV19 and TRBJ2-2; 7 bases are shared with TRBD1. CDR3 length: 13 residues. From germline, CDR1 is LNHDA and CDR2 SQIVND (reference sequence). V trimming: 11 bases; J trimming: 4 bases; junction bases outside the gene matches: 7. The sequenced part of the CDR3 DNA is TGTGCCTCTCGGGACAGACCCACCGGGGAG. It translates to CASRDRPTGE. The complete CDR3 protein is CASRDRPTGELFF.

As for this clone: The read gets to within 3 residues of the CDR3 end, and the germline J gene fills in the rest. The chain carries TRBV5-1 and TRBJ2-1; TRBD2 agrees at 12 bases. The CDR3 contains 15 residues. J gave up 2 bases and V 7 bases, and 4 bases lay outside the gene matches. The germline V gene encodes CDR1 SGHRS and CDR2 YFSETQ. CDR3 sequence reads: CASCLAGGAYNEQFF. CDR3 DNA (partial): TGCGCCAGCTGCCTAGCGGGGGGGGCCTACAATGAG. The full variable domain, rest sourced from reference TRBV5-1 and TRBJ2-1, is KAGVTQTPRYLIKTRGQQVTLSCSPISGHRSVSWYQQTPGQGLQFLFEYFSETQRNKGNFPGRFSGRQFSNSRSEMNVSTLELGDSALYLCASCLAGGAYNEQFFGPGTRLTVL.

In the case of this clone: Sequencing ends 3 residues short of the CDR3 end; the germline J gene provides the rest. V is TRBV10-1 and J is TRBJ1-1, with D uncertain. From germline, CDR1 is WNHNN and CDR2 SYGVQD (reference sequence). The length of the CDR3 is 13 residues. With 3 bases removed from V and 7 bases from J, the gap between germline ends came to 12 bases. CDR3 sequence reads: CASSDRGPDEAFF. The covered CDR3 bases are TGCGCCAGCAGTGATCGAGGGCCTGATGAA.

For this clone: With the read ending 3 residues before the CDR3 end, the germline J gene is used to fill in that end. The chain combines TRBV6-1 with TRBJ1-2; D is possibly TRBD1 (6 bases). V gave up 0 bases and J gave up 2 bases, with 10 bases separating them. Germline loops: CDR1 MNHNS, CDR2 SASEGT. The CDR3 runs 15 residues. The CDR3 here is CASSEAGTGNYGYTF. The sequenced part of the CDR3 DNA is TGTGCCAGCAGTGAAGCAGGCACAGGGAACTATGGC.

CDR3 bases read: TGTGCCAGTGGTAACCGGCTAGTGAACACTGAA. As protein: CASGNRLVNTE. The full CDR3 is CASGNRLVNTEAFF. This sequence joins TRBV19 and TRBJ1-1; D is unclear. The observed sequence ends 3 residues before the CDR3 terminus, with the missing tail filled in from the germline J gene. V was shortened by 8 bases and J by 0 bases, with 13 bases between the two germline ends. Germline V gives CDR1 LNHDA, CDR2 SQIVND (reference sequence). This CDR3 is 14 amino acids long.

Concerning this clone itself: The CDR3 is cut off 3 residues early in the read; its end comes from the germline J gene. The gene calls are TRBV6-1 and TRBJ2-1; TRBD2 is a possible D gene (6 bases). Deletions cut 4 bases from V and 7 bases from J, with 17 bases between. Germline lookup yields CDR1 MNHNS and CDR2 SASEGT. This CDR3 comprises 15 residues. CDR3 sequence reads: CASSAGNGGRNEQFF. CDR3 DNA (partial): TGTGCCAGCAGTGCTGGTAACGGGGGAAGAAATGAG.